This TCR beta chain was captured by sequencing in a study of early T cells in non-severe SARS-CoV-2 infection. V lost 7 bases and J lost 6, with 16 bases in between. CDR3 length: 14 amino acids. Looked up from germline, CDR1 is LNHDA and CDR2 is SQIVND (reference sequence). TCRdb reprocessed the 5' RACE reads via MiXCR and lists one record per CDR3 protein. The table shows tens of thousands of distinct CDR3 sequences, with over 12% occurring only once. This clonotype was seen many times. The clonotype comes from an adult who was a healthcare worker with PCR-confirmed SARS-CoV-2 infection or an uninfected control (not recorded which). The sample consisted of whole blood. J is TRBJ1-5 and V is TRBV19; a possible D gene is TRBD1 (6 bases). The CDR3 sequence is CASKAWGQGQPQHF. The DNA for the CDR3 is TGTGCCAGTAAGGCCTGGGGGCAGGGTCAGCCCCAGCATTTT.